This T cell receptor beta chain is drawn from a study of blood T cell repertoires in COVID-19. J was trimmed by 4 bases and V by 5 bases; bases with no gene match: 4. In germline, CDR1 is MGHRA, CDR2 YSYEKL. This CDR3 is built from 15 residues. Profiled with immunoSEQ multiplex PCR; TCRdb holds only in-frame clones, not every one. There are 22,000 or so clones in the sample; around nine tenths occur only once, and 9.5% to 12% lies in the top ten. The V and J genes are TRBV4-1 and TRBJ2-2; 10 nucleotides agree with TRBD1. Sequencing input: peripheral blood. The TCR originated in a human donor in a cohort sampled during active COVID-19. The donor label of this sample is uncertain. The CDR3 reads CASSVGQGITGELFF. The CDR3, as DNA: TGCGCCAGCAGCGTGGGACAGGGGATCACCGGGGAGCTGTTTTTT.